The subject of this entry is one TCR beta chain. This CDR3 is 14 amino acids long. Germline CDR1 and CDR2: LGHNA and YNFKEQ. V was cut by 5 bases and J by 2 bases, with 13 bases left in between. The authors sequenced TCR beta from blood CD8+ and CD4+ T cells. Patients with Susac syndrome met the recently defined diagnostic criteria for definite or probable disease. The record originates from a study of CD8 T cells in Susac syndrome. On the study more broadly: Among sequenced Susac syndrome patients, 5 or 6 had active disease and 8 or 9 were in remission. At blood draw, Susac syndrome patients were therapy-naive, on corticosteroids, or on intravenous immunoglobulin alone.

After extraction with the RNeasy kit, about 0.45 to 1 ug of the RNA was reverse transcribed using random hexamers. MiXCR, run by TCRdb on the immunoSEQ multiplex PCR reads, gives a single entry per CDR3 protein. The sample yields some 200,000 distinct CDR3 sequences, 95% seen once. The sequence was obtained from a human donor with Susac syndrome. What was sequenced was CD4+ T cells from PBMCs. The chain has TRBV4-2 and TRBJ2-7; D not resolved. CDR3 nucleotides: TGTGCCAGCAGCACGCGGACCGGACCCTACGAGCAGTACTTC. Translating it yields CASSTRTGPYEQYF.